These 14 T cell receptor beta chains originate from one sample sequenced in a study of T-cell memory formation after mild COVID-19. From the 5' RACE reads, TCRdb called clonotypes with MiXCR, one entry per CDR3 protein. The sample records about 210,000 distinct CDR3 sequences, about 11% being singletons. Sequenced input: PBMCs or a T cell subset sorted from them (not recorded which). Receptor source: a man aged 18 to 35 who had mild COVID-19 (a few samples of this study predate the infection). Cell type and time point are not known.

The rearrangement joins TRBV4-3 to TRBJ1-1; D possibly corresponds to TRBD1 (6 bases). The CDR3 runs 16 residues. CDR1 is LGHNA and CDR2 is YSLEER in the germline V gene. The V end was cut by 5 bases, the J end by 4 bases, with 20 bases between. The CDR3 coding sequence is TGCGCCAGCAGCTATGACACAGGGCTGGGGGGCACTGAAGCTTTCTTT. Protein product: CASSYDTGLGGTEAFF.

This clonotype showed up just a few times. The V gene is TRBV7-2, the J gene TRBJ1-1; D remains ambiguous. Trimming took 2 bases from V and 2 from J, leaving 12 bases between them. The CDR3 is 15 amino acids. CDR1 is SGHTA, CDR2 FQGNSA, per germline. CDR3 nucleotides: TGTGCCAGCAGCTTACAAGTCAGGACTAACACTGAAGCTTTCTTT. Its translation is CASSLQVRTNTEAFF.

This clonotype was seen a few times. The rearrangement uses TRBV20-1 and TRBJ2-5, with TRBD1 matching over 8 bases. Germline V gives CDR1 DFQATT, CDR2 SNEGSKA (reference sequence). Unmatched junction bases numbered 12, after V lost 2 bases and J lost 4 bases. CDR3 size: 16 residues. This CDR3 reads CSARIWGRGRGETQYF. CDR3 bases: TGCAGTGCTAGAATCTGGGGCAGGGGGCGCGGAGAGACCCAGTACTTC.

The chain uses TRBV3-1 and TRBJ2-5, with 7 nucleotides matching TRBD2. Germline-derived CDR1 and CDR2 are LGHDT and YNNKEL (reference sequence). The trim removed 6 bases at V and 5 bases at J, leaving 9 bases unmatched. The CDR3 extends over 14 amino acids. CDR3: CASRFLADRETQYF. CDR3 bases: TGTGCCAGCAGGTTCCTAGCGGACCGGGAGACCCAGTACTTC.

The rearrangement links TRBV20-1 to TRBJ1-5; the D gene is possibly TRBD1 (5 bases). Trimming stripped 1 base from V and 4 bases from J, with 8 bases between. The CDR3 loop spans 13 amino acids. In germline, CDR1 is DFQATT, CDR2 SNEGSKA (reference sequence). This CDR3 is CSARGGVNQPQHF. CDR3 nucleotides: TGCAGTGCTAGAGGAGGGGTAAATCAGCCCCAGCATTTT.

In its sample, this clonotype was seen many times. The chain recombines TRBV6-5 with TRBJ2-3, with 10 bases that match TRBD2. CDR1 and CDR2 from the germline V gene are MNHEY and SVGAGI. The CDR3 totals 16 residues. V lost 1 base and J lost 5; bases outside the gene matches: 6. The CDR3 sequence: CASSYYQRGGRDTQYF. CDR3 coding DNA: TGTGCCAGCAGTTACTATCAGCGGGGGGGTAGAGATACGCAGTATTTT.

The chain employs TRBV7-2 and TRBJ1-2, with 8 bases matching TRBD1. The V segment lost 5 bases and the J segment 7 bases; nucleotides outside the gene matches: 12. The CDR3 spans 15 residues. Germline V gives CDR1 SGHTA, CDR2 FQGNSA. The CDR3 DNA reads as TGTGCCAGCAGCCCCCGGACAGGGACCACTGGTGGCTACACCTTC. Translation: CASSPRTGTTGGYTF.

The V call is TRBV6-1, the J call TRBJ1-5; D is possibly TRBD1 (5 bases). Germline V gene data show CDR1 as MNHNS and CDR2 as SASEGT. V was cut by 4 bases and J by 5 bases, with 9 bases left in between. The CDR3 loop spans 13 amino acids. CDR3 coding DNA: TGTGCCAGCAGTGCCAGGGCTTATCAGCCCCAGCATTTT. Translated, it gives CASSARAYQPQHF.

This clonotype was picked up many times. This chain joins TRBV4-3 and TRBJ1-1; D gene unclear. Germline assignment: CDR1 LGHNA and CDR2 YSLEER. This CDR3 spans 14 amino acids. V lost 4 bases and J lost 1, with 10 bases in between. CDR3 DNA sequence: TGCGCCAGCAGCCCGGAAAGAACGAACACTGAAGCTTTCTTT. Translated, it gives CASSPERTNTEAFF.

This chain uses TRBV20-1 with TRBJ2-5, with D perhaps TRBD1 or TRBD2 (5 bases each). Germline V gene sequence: CDR1 DFQATT, CDR2 SNEGSKA (reference sequence). CDR3 length: 13 amino acids. CDR3 amino acids: CRVGTAAQETQYF. The CDR3 DNA follows: TGCAGGGTCGGGACCGCGGCGCAAGAGACCCAGTACTTC.

A few counts support this clonotype. J is TRBJ1-2 and V is TRBV20-1, with 8 bases lining up with TRBD1. The CDR3 contains 12 residues. Looked up from germline, CDR1 is DFQATT and CDR2 is SNEGSKA (reference sequence). Unmatched junction bases numbered 3, after V lost 7 bases and J lost 2 bases. CDR3 in amino acids: CSGAGGNYGYTF. As DNA, the CDR3 is TGCAGTGGGGCAGGGGGCAACTATGGCTACACCTTC.

This clonotype has just a few counts. The chain joins TRBV29-1 to TRBJ1-5; unclear D gene. The CDR3 runs 11 residues. Trimming cost V 4 bases and J 4 bases, with 5 bases left between them. The V gene's germline CDR1 is SQVTM and CDR2 ANQGSEA. This CDR3 reads CSVGQNQPQHF. CDR3 DNA sequence: TGCAGCGTTGGCCAGAATCAGCCCCAGCATTTT.

The chain joins TRBV7-2 to TRBJ1-1; D is ambiguous. V lost 1 base, J lost 11 bases, and 14 bases lay in between. The CDR3 sequence is 13 residues long. CDR1 and CDR2 (germline): SGHTA, FQGNSA. The CDR3 region has the DNA TGTGCCAGCAGCTTAGAACGGCTCGCGGGGGCTTTCTTT. It specifies CASSLERLAGAFF.

This clonotype has just a few counts. The V gene is TRBV5-6, the J gene TRBJ1-1; tentatively, D is TRBD1 (5 bases). Germline CDR1 SGHDT, CDR2 YYEEEE. The CDR3 is 16 amino acids. The V end was cut by 1 base, the J end by 5 bases, with 18 bases between. The CDR3 sequence is CASSLYDGGLKTEAFF. The CDR3 DNA reads as TGTGCCAGCAGCTTGTATGACGGGGGTCTAAAGACTGAAGCTTTCTTT.